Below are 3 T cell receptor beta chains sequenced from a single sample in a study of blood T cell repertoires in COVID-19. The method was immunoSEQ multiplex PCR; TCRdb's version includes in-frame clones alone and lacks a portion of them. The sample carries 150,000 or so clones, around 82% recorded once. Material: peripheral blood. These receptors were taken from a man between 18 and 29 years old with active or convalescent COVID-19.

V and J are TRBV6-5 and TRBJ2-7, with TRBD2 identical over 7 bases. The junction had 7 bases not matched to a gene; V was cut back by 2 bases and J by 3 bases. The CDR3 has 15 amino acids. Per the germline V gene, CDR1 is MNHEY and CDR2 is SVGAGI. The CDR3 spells CASSYAGEANYEQYF. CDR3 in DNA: TGTGCCAGCAGTTACGCGGGGGAGGCGAACTACGAGCAGTACTTC.

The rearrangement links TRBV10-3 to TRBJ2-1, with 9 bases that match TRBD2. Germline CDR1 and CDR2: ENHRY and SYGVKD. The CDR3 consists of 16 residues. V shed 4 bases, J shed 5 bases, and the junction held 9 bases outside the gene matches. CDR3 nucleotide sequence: TGTGCCATCAGTGTGGGTTTAGCGGGAGTCGACAATGAGCAGTTCTTC. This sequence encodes CAISVGLAGVDNEQFF.

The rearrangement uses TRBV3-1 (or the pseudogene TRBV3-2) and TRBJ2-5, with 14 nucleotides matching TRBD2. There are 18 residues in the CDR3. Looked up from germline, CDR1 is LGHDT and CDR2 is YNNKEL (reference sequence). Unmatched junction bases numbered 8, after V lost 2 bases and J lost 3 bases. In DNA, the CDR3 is TGTGCCAGCAGCCAACGCAACCTGGGACTAGCGGGAGAAGAGACCCAGTACTTC. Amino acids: CASSQRNLGLAGEETQYF.